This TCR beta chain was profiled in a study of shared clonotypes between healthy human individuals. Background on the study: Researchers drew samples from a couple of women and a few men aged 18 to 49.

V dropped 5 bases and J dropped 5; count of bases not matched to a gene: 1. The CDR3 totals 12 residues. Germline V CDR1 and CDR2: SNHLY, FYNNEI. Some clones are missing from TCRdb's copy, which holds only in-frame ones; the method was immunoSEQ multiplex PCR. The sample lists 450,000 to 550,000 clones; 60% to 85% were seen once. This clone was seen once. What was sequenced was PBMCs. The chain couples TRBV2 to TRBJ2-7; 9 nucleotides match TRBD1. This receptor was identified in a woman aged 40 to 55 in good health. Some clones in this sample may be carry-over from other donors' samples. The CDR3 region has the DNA TGTGCCAGCAGTTGGACAGGGGACGAGCAGTACTTC. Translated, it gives CASSWTGDEQYF.